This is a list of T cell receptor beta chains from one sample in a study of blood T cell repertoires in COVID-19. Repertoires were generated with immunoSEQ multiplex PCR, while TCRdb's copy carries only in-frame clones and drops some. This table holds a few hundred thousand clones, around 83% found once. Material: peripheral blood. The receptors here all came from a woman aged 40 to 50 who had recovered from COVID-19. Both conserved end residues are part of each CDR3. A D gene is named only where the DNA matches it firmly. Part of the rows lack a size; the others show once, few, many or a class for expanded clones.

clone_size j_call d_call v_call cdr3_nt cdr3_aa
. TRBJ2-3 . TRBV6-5 TGTGCCAGCAGTTACTCGGGCCGGCAGTATTTT CASSYSGRQYF
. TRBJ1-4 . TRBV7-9 TGTGCCAGCAGCCCAACGGCCCCCGCGGGGGAACTGTTTTTT CASSPTAPAGELFF
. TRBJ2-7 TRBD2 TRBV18 TGTGCCAGCTCACCACGGCGGAGCCGGGGGGACGAGCAGTACTTC CASSPRRSRGDEQYF
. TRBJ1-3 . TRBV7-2 TGTGCCACCACAGGGTGGGGAAACACCATATATTTT CATTGWGNTIYF
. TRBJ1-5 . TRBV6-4 TGTGCCAGCAGTGACTCGAGTCAGCCCCAGCATTTT CASSDSSQPQHF
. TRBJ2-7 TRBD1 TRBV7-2 TGTGCCAGCAGCTTAGTGGGGACAGGGGCCAGCACGACCTACGAGCAGTACTTC CASSLVGTGASTTYEQYF
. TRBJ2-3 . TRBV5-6 TGTGCCAGCAGCGCCCTAGCGTGGGGCACAGATACGCAGTATTTT CASSALAWGTDTQYF
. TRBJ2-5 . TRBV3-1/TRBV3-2 TGTGCCAGCAGCCTCCGCATCGCGGGAGAGACCCAGTACTTC CASSLRIAGETQYF
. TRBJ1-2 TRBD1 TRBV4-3 TGCGCCAGCAGCCTACGACAGGGGGCTAACTATGGCTACACCTTC CASSLRQGANYGYTF
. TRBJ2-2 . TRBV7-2 TGTGCCAGCAGCACAAACAGTCCGGGGACCGGGGAGCTGTTTTTT CASSTNSPGTGELFF
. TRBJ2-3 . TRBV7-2 TGTGCCAGCAGCTTTGGCAGGGGTGCAGATACGCAGTATTTT CASSFGRGADTQYF
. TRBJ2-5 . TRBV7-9 TGTGCCAGCAGCTTACTCGGGGAAGAGACCCAGTACTTC CASSLLGEETQYF
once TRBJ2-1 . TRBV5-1 TGCGCCAGCAGCTTCGTCAATGAGCAGTTCTTC CASSFVNEQFF
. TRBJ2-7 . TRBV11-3 TGTGCCAGCAGCTTATTTCTAGCGCGGGACGGCTACTACGAGCAGTACTTC CASSLFLARDGYYEQYF
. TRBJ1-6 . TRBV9 TGTGCCAGCAGCGCAGGGGAGAATTCACCCCTCCACTTT CASSAGENSPLHF
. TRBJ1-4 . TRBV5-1 TGCGCCAGACCCCCCTACCTGCGACAAGCAACTAATGAAAAACTGTTTTTT CARPPYLRQATNEKLFF
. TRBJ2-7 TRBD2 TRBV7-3 TGTGCCAGCAGCCCCAGCGGGGGGGCCTACGAGCAGTACTTC CASSPSGGAYEQYF
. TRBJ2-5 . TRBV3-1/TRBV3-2 TGTGCCAGCAGCCCGTACAGGGTCTCCCAAGAGACCCAGTACTTC CASSPYRVSQETQYF
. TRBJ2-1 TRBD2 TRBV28 TGTGCCAGCAGTTTATGGGCTAGCGGGGGCCCGGGGGGGCAGTTCTTC CASSLWASGGPGGQFF
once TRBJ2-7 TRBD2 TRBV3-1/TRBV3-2 TGTGCCAGCAGCCAGGGTAGCGGGGGCAAGCAGTACTTC CASSQGSGGKQYF
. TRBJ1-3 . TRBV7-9 TGTGCCAGCAGTGAACAGGGTGCTGGAAACACCATATATTTT CASSEQGAGNTIYF
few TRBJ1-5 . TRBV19 TGTGCCAGTAGTGCAAGACAGTTTTATGGCAATCAGCCCCAGCATTTT CASSARQFYGNQPQHF
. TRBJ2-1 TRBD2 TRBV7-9 TGTGCCAGCAGCTTAGGGCTAGCGGGTGGCCCTAATGAGCAGTTCTTC CASSLGLAGGPNEQFF
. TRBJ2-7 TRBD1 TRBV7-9 TGTGCCAGCAGCTCACCGGACAGGGGGTCCTACGAGCAGTACTTC CASSSPDRGSYEQYF
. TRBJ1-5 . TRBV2 TGTGCCAGCAGCAGGGAAAGCAATCAGCCCCAGCATTTT CASSRESNQPQHF
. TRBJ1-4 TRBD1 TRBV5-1 TGCGCCAGCAGCATAGGGACAGAAAATGAAAAACTGTTTTTT CASSIGTENEKLFF
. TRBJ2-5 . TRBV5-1 TGCGCCAGCAGCCCGGGACTGACGAATGTTGAGACCCAGTACTTC CASSPGLTNVETQYF
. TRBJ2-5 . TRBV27 TGTGCCAGCAGTCCCCTGGGGTGGGGGGGGCCGCAAGAGACCCAGTACTTC CASSPLGWGGPQETQYF
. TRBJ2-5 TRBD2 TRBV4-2 TGTGCCAGCAGCCAGGCGGGGGGGTTAGAGACCCAGTACTTC CASSQAGGLETQYF
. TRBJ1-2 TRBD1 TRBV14 TGTGCCAGCAGCCATGCCGGGACAGGGATTGGCTACACCTTC CASSHAGTGIGYTF
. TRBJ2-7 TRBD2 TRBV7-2 TGTGCCAGCACCCGGCTATTAGCGGGGGGGCACGAGCAGTACTTC CASTRLLAGGHEQYF
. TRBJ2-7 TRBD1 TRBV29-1 TGCAGCGTCGGGGACAGAGACGAGCAGTACTTC CSVGDRDEQYF
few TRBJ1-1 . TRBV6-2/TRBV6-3 TGTGCCAGCAGTCCCCGCGGCAGGGGAACTGAAGCTTTCTTT CASSPRGRGTEAFF
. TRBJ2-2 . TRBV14 TGTGCCAGCAGCCACTTAGAGTCGAAGCTGTTTTTT CASSHLESKLFF
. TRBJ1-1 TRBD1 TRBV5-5 TGTGCCAGCAGCTGGGGACAGGGTAACACTGAAGCTTTCTTT CASSWGQGNTEAFF
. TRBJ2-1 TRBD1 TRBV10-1 TGCGCCAGCAGTGGACCTAGGACAGGGAAGCAGTTCTTC CASSGPRTGKQFF
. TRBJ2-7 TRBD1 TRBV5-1 TGCGCCAGCAGCCCAAATAGGGTAAACCAGGGGGCCGACGAGCAGTACTTC CASSPNRVNQGADEQYF
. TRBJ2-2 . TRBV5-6 TGTGCCAGCAGCTTGGGACAAAACACCGGGGAGCTGTTTTTT CASSLGQNTGELFF
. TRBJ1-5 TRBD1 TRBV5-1 TGCGCCAGCAGCACGGGACAGGGCGATCAGCCCCAGCATTTT CASSTGQGDQPQHF
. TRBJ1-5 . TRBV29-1 TGCAGCGTTGGGGAGGGGGATCAGCCCCAGCATTTT CSVGEGDQPQHF